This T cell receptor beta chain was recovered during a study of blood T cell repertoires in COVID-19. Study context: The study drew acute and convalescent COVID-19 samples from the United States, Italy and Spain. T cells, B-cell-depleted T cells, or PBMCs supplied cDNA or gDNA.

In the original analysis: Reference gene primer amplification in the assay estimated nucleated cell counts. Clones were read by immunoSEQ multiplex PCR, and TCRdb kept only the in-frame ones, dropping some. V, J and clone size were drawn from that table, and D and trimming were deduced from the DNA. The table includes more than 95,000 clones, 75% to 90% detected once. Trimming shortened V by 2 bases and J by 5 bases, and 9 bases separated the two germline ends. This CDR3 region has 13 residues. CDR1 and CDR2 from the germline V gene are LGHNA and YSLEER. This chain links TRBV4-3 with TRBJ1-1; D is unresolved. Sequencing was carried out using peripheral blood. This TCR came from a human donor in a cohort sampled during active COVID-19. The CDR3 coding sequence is TGCGCCAGCAGCCAACGGGGTGGTACTGAAGCTTTCTTT. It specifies CASSQRGGTEAFF.